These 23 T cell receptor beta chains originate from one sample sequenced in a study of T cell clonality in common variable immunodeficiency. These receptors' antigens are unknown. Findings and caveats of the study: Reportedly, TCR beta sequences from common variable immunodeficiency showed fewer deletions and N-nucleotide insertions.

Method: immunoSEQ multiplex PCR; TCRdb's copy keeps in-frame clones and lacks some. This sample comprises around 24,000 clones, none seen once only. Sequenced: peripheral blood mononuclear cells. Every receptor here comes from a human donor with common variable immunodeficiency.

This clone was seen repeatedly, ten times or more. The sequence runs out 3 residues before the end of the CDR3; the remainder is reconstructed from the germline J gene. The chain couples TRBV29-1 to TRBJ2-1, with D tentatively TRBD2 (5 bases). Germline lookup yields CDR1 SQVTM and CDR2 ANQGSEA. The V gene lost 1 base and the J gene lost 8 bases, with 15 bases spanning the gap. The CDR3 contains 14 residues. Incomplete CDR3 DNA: TGCAGCGTTGAAGGCCTAGCCAGTTACCATGAG. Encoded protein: CSVEGLASYHE. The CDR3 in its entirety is CSVEGLASYHEQFF.

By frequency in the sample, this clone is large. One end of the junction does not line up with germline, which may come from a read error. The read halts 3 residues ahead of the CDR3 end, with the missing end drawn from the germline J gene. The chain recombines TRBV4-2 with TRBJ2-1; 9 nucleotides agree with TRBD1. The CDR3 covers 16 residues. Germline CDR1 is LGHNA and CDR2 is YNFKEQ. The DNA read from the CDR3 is TGCGCCAGCAGCCAAGAAGACAGGGGGAGTGTCAATGAG. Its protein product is CASSQEDRGSVNE. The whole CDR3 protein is CASSQEDRGSVNEQFF.

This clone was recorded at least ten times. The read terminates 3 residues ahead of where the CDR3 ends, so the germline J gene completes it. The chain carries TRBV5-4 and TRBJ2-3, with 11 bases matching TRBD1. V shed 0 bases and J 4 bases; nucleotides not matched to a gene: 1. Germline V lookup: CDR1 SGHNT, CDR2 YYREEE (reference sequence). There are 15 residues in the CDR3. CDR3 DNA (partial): TGTGCCAGCAGCTTGGTGGGACAGGGGGCAGATACG. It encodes CASSLVGQGADT. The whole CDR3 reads CASSLVGQGADTQYF.

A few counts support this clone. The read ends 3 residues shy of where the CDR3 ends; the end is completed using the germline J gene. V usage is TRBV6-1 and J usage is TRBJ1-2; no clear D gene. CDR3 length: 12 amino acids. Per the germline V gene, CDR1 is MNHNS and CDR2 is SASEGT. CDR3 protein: CASSAGFEGYTF. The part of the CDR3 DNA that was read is TGTGCCAGCAGTGCCGGGTTTGAGGGC.

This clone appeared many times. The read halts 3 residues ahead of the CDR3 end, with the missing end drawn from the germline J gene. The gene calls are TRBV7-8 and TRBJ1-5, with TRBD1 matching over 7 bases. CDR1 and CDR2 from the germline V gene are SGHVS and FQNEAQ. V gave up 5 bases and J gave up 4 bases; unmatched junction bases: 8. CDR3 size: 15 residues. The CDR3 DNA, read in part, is TGTGCCAGCAGCGGTCAGACAGGGAAAAATCAGCCC. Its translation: CASSGQTGKNQP. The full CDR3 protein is CASSGQTGKNQPQHF.

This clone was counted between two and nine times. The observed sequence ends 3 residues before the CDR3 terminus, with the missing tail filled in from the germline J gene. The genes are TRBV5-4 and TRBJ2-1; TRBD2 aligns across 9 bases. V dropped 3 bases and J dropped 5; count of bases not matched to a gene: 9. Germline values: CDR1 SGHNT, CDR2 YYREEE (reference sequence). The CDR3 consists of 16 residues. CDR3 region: CASSSGGGRADNEQFF. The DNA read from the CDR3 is TGTGCCAGCAGCTCTGGAGGCGGGAGGGCCGACAATGAG.

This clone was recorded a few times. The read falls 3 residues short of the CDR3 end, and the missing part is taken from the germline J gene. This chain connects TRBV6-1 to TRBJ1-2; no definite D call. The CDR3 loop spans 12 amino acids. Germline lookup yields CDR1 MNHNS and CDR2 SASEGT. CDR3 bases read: TGTGCCAGCAGTGGGGCCTCGTCCGGC. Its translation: CASSGASSG. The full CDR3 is CASSGASSGYTF.

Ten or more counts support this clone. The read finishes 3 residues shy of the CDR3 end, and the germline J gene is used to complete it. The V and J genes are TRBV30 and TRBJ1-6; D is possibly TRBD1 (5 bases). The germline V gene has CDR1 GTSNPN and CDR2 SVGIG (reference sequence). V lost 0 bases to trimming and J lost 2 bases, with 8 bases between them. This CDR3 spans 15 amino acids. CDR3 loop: CAWSVPGTYNSPLHF. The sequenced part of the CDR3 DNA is TGTGCCTGGAGTGTACCAGGGACCTATAATTCACCC.

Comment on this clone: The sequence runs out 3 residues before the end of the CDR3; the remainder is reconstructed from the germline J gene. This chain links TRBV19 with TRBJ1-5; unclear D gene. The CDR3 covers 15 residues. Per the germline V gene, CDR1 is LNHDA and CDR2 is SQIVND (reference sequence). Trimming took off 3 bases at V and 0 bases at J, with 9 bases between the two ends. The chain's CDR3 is CASSILENSNQPQHF. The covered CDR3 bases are TGTGCCAGTAGTATCCTAGAAAATAGCAATCAGCCC.

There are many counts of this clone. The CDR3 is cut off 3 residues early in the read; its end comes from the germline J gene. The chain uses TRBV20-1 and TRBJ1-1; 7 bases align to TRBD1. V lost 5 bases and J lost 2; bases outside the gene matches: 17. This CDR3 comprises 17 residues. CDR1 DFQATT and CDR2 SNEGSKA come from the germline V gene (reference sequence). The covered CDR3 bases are TGCAGTGCTGGCCCCCAGGGGGGCGCGGGAATAAACACTGAA. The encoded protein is CSAGPQGGAGINTE. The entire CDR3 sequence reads CSAGPQGGAGINTEAFF.

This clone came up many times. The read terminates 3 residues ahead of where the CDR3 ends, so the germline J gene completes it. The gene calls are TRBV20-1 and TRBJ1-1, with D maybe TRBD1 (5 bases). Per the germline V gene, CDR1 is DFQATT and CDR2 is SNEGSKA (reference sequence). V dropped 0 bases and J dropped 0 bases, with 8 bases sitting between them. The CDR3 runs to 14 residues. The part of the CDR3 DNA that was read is TGCAGTGCTAGAGATAGACAGTTGAACACTGAA. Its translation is CSARDRQLNTE. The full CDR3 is CSARDRQLNTEAFF.

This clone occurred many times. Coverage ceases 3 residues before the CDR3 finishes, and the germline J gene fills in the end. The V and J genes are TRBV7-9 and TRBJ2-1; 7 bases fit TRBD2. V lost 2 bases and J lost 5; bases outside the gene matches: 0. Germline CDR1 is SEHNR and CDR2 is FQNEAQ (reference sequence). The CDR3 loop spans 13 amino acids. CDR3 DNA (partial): TGTGCCAGCAGCTTAACTAGCGACAATGAG. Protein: CASSLTSDNE. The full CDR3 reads CASSLTSDNEQFF.

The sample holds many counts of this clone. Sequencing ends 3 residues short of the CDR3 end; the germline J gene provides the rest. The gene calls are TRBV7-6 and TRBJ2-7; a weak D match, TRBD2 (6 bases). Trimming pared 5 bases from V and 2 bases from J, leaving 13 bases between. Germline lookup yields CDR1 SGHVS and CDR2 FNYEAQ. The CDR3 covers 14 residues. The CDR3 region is CASSLGTSTYEQYF. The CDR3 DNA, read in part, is TGTGCCAGCAGCCTCGGGACTTCAACCTACGAG.

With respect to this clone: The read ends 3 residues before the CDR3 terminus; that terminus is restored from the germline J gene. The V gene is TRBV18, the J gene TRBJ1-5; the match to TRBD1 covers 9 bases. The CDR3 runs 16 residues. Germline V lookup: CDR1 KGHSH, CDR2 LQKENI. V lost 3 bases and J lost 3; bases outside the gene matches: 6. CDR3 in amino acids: CASSPSGTGYNQPQHF. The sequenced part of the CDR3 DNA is TGTGCCAGCTCACCTTCCGGGACAGGGTACAATCAGCCC.

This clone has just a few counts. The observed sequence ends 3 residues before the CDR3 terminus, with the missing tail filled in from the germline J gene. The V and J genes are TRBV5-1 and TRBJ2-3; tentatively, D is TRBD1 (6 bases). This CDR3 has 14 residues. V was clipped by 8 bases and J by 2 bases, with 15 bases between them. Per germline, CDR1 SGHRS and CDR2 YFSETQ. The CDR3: CASCYGDTTDTQYF. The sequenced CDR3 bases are TGCGCCAGTTGTTACGGGGACACCACAGATACG.

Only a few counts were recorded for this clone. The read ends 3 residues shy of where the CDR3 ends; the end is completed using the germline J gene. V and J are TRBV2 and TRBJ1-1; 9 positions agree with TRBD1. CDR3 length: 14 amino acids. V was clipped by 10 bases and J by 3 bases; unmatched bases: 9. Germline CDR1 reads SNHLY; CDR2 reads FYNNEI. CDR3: CANRTGGAYTEAFF. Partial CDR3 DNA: TGTGCCAACCGTACAGGGGGCGCATACACTGAA.

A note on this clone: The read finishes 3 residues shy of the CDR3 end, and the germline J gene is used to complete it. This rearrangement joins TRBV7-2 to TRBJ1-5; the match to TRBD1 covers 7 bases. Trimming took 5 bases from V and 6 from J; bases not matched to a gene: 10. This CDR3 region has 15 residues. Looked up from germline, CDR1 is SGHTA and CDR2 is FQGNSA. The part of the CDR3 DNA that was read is TGTGCCAGCAGCATCCGGACAGGAATGGGTCAGCCC. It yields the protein CASSIRTGMGQP. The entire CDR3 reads CASSIRTGMGQPQHF.

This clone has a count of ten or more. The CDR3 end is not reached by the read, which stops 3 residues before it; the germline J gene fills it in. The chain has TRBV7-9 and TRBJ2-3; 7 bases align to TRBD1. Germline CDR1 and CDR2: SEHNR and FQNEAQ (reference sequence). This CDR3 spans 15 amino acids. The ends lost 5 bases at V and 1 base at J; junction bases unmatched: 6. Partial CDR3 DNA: TGTGCCAGCAGCATTAGGGGGCTTGGCACAGATACG. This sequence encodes CASSIRGLGTDT. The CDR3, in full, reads CASSIRGLGTDTQYF.

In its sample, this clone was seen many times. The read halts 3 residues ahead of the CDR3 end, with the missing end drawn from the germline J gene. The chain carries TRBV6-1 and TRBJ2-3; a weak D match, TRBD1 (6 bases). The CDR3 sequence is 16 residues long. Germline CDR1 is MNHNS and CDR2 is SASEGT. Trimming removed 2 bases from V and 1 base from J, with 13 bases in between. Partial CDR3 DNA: TGTGCCAGCAGTGAAAGGGGGAGCCAAGGCACAGATACG. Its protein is CASSERGSQGTDT. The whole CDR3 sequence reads CASSERGSQGTDTQYF.

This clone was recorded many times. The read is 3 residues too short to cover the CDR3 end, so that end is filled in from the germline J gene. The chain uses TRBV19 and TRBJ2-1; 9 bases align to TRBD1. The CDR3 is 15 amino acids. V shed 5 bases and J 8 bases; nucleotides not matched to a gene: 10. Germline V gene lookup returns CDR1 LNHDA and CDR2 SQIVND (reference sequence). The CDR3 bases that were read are TGTGCCAGTAGTTCTCGGGGACAGGGTTTCTATGAG. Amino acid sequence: CASSSRGQGFYE. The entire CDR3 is CASSSRGQGFYEQFF.

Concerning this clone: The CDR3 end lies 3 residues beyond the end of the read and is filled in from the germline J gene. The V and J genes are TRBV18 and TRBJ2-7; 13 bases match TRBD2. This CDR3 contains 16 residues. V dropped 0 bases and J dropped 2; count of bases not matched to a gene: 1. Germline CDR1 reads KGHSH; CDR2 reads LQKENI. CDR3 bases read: TGTGCCAGCTCACCACCCGGACTAGCGGGAGCCTACGAG. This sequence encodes CASSPPGLAGAYE. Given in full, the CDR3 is CASSPPGLAGAYEQYF. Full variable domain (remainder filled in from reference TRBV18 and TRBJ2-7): NAGVMQNPRHLVRRRGQEARLRCSPMKGHSHVYWYRQLPEEGLKFMVYLQKENIIDESGMPKERFSAEFPKEGPSILRIQQVVRGDSAAYFCASSPPGLAGAYEQYFGPGTRLTVT.

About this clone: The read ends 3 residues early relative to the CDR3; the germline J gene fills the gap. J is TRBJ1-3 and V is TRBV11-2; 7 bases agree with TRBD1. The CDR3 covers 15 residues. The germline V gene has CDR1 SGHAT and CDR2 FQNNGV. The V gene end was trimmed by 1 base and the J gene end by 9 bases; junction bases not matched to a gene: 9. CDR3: CASSLVTQGERTIYF. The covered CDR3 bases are TGTGCCAGCAGCTTAGTAACGCAGGGGGAACGCACC.

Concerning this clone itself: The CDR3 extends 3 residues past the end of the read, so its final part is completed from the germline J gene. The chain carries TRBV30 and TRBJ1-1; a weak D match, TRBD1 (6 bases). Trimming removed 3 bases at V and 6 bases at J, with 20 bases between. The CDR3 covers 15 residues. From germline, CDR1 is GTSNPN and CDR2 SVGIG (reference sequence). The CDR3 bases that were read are TGTGCCTGGAGCCCCTCGGGGCAGGGGAGGGCTGAA. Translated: CAWSPSGQGRAE. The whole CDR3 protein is CAWSPSGQGRAEAFF. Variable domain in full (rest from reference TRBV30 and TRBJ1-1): SQTIHQWPATLVQPVGSPLSLECTVEGTSNPNLYWYRQAAGRGLQLLFYSVGIGQISSEVPQNLSASRPQDRQFILSSKKLLLSDSGFYLCAWSPSGQGRAEAFFGQGTRLTVV.